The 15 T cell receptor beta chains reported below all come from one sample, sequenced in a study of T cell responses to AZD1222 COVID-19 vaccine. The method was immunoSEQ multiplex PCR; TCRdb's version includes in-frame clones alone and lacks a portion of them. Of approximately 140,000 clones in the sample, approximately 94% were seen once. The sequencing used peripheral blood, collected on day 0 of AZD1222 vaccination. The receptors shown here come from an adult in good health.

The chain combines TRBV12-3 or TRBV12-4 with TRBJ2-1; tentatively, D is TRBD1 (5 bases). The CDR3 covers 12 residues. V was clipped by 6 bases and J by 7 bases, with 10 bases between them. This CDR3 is CASRPQGNEQFF. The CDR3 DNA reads TGTGCCAGCAGGCCTCAGGGAAATGAGCAGTTCTTC.

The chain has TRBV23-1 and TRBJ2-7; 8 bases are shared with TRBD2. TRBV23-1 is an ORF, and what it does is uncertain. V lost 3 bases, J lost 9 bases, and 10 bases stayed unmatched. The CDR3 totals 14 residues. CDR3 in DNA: TGCGCCAGCAGTCATGCGGGACTAGTCTGGTTGCAGTACTTC. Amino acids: CASSHAGLVWLQYF.

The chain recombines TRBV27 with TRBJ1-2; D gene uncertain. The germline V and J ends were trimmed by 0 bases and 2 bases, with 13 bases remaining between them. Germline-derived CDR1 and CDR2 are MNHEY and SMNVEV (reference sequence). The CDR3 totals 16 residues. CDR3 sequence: CASSLSSRIKNYGYTF. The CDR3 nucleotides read TGTGCCAGCAGTTTATCGTCCAGGATTAAGAACTATGGCTACACCTTC.

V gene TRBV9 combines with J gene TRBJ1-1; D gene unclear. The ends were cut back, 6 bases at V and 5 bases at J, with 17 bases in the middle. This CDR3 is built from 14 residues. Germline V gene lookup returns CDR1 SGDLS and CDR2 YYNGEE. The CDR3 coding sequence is TGTGCCAGCACAAAAACGGAGGGTCGGACTGAAGCTTTCTTT. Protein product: CASTKTEGRTEAFF.

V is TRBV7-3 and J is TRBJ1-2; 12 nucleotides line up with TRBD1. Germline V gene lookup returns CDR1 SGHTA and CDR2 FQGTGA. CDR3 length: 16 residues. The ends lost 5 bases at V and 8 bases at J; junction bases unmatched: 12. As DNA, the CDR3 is TGTGCCAGCAGCCAAAGACCGGGACAGGGGGCTTCCGGCTACACCTTC. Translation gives CASSQRPGQGASGYTF.

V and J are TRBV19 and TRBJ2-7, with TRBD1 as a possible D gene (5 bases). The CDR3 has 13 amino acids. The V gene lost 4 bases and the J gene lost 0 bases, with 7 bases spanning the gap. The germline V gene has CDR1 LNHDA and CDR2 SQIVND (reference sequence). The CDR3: CASSNTGSYEQYF. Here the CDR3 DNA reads TGTGCCAGTAGTAACACAGGCTCCTACGAGCAGTACTTC.

The CDR3 loop reads CASSESPGLNLYEQYF. DNA of the CDR3: TGCGCCAGCAGTGAGTCGCCAGGGCTCAACCTCTACGAGCAGTACTTC. The chain couples TRBV10-1 to TRBJ2-7; possible D gene TRBD1, 5 bases. This CDR3 spans 16 amino acids. Germline V gene sequence: CDR1 WNHNN, CDR2 SYGVQD (reference sequence). The germline V and J ends were trimmed by 0 bases and 3 bases, with 15 bases remaining between them.

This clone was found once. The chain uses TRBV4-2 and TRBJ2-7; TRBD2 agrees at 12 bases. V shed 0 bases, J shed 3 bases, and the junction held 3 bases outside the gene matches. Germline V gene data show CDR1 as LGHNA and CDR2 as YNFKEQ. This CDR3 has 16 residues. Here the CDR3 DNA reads TGTGCCAGCAGCCAAGATTTACTAGCGGGGGGCTACGAGCAGTACTTC. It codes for CASSQDLLAGGYEQYF.

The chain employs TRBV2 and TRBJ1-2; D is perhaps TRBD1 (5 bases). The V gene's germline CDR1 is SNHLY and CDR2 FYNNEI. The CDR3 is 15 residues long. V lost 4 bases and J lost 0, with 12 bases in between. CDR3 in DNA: TGTGCCAGCAGTGCTCGGGACCGACCTAACTATGGCTACACCTTC. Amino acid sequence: CASSARDRPNYGYTF.

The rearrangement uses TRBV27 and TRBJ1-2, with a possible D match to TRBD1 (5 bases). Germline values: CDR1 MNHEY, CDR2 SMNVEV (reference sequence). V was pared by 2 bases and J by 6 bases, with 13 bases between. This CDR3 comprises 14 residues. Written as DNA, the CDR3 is TGTGCCAGCAGTTTAGAGGCGCGGGGACATGGCTACACCTTC. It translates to CASSLEARGHGYTF.

The CDR3 DNA follows: TGCGCCACTTCGGTCTCGGGGGAGCAGTACTTC. This translates into CATSVSGEQYF. V usage is TRBV10-2 and J usage is TRBJ2-7, with a possible D match to TRBD2 (5 bases). This CDR3 spans 11 amino acids. Germline V gene lookup returns CDR1 WSHSY and CDR2 SAAADI. V lost 10 bases and J 7 bases, leaving 14 bases between the germline ends.

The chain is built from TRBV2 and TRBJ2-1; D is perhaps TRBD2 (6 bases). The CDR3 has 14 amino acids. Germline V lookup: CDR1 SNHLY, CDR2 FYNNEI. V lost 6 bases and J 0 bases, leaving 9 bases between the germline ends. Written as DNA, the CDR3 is TGTGCCAGCAGGGTCGGGGGCTCCTACAATGAGCAGTTCTTC. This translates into CASRVGGSYNEQFF. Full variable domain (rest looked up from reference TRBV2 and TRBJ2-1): EPEVTQTPSHQVTQMGQEVILRCVPISNHLYFYWYRQILGQKVEFLVSFYNNEISEKSEIFDDQFSVERPDGSNFTLKIRSTKLEDSAMYFCASRVGGSYNEQFFGPGTRLTVL.

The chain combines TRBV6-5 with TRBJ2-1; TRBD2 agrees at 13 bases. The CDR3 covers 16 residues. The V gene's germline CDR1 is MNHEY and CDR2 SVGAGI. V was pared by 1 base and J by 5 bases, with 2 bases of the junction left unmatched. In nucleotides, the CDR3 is TGTGCCAGCAGTTACTACGGGACTAGCGGGAACAATGAGCAGTTCTTC. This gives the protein CASSYYGTSGNNEQFF.

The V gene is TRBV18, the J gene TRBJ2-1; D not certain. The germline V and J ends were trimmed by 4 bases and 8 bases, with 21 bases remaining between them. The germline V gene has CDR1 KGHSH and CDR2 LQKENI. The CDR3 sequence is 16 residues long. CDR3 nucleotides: TGTGCCAGCTCACACGAGACTCGAAATTCCCTCCATGAGCAGTTCTTC. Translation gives CASSHETRNSLHEQFF.

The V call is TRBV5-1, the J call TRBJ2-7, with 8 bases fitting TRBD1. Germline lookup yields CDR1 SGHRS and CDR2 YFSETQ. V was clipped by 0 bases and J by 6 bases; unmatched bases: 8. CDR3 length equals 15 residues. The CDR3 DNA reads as TGCGCCAGCAGCTTGGCGGACAGGGTCTCTGTCGAGCAGTACTTC. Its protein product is CASSLADRVSVEQYF.